This T cell receptor beta chain was sequenced for a study of blood T cells in healthy people across ages. Germline V CDR1 and CDR2: LGHNT, FRNRAP. The CDR3 has 13 residues. The ends were cut back, 5 bases at V and 7 bases at J, with 12 bases in the middle. With a J-beta primer mix and a sample-barcoded 5' primer, a second PCR ran about 7 to 11 cycles. From the 5' RACE reads, TCRdb called clonotypes with MiXCR, one entry per CDR3 protein. The sample yields around 990,000 distinct CDR3 sequences, around 25% seen once. These same records also appear under a second study, on T cells of mothers and their children.

The sample consisted of blood. The source is a girl aged 2-10 years in good health. This chain links TRBV12-5 with TRBJ1-5; D possibly corresponds to TRBD1 (6 bases). This CDR3 is CASGLTGYQPQHF. The CDR3 coding sequence is TGTGCTAGTGGTCTAACAGGGTACCAGCCCCAGCATTTT.